The table lists the clone carrying this T cell receptor (beta chain) with a few counts. Antigen unknown. These data belong to a study of T cells after yellow fever vaccination. Whole-study findings and limits: Across the CD4 and CD8 compartments, a small share of clonotypes was present in both. High-abundance clonotypes from the bulk population could contaminate FACS-sorted repertoires.

The authors made TCR cDNA by 5'RACE template switching, adding a universal primer site and UMIs. Each CDR3 protein is one row after TCRdb ran MiXCR on the 5' RACE reads. The sample carries nearly 550,000 distinct CDR3 sequences, over 15% recorded once. J was trimmed by 2 bases and V by 5 bases; bases with no gene match: 9. CDR3 length equals 15 residues. Germline V gene data show CDR1 as SGHNT and CDR2 as YYREEE (reference sequence). The sequence was collected from a man younger than 40 who received the YFV17D yellow fever vaccine. Source: PBMCs, taken 15 days after the yellow fever booster vaccination. The chain employs TRBV5-4 and TRBJ2-5; 7 bases match TRBD2. The CDR3 region is CASRSGGEPQETQYF. CDR3 DNA sequence: TGTGCCAGCAGGTCGGGGGGAGAACCTCAAGAGACCCAGTACTTC.